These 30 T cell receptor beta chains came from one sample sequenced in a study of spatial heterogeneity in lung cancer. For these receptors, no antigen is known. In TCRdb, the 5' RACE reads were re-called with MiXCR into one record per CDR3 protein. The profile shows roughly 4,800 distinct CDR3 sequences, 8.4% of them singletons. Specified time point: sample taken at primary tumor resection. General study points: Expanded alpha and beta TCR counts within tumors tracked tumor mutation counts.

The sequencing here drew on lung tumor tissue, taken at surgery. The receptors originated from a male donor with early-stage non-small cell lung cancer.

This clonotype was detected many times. CDR3 protein: CASSSRALAGGHYEQFF. Here the CDR3 DNA reads TGTGCCAGCAGCTCCAGGGCTCTAGCGGGGGGACACTATGAGCAGTTCTTC. The gene calls are TRBV13 and TRBJ2-1; 11 nucleotides match TRBD2. V shed 4 bases, J shed 8 bases, and the junction held 13 bases outside the gene matches. The germline gives CDR1 PRHDT, CDR2 FYEKMQ (reference sequence). This CDR3 is 17 amino acids long.

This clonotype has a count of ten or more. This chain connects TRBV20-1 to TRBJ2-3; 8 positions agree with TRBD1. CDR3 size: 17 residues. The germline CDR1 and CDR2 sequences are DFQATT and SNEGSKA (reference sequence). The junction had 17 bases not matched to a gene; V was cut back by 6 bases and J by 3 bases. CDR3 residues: CSAPGVDGQGSTDTQYF. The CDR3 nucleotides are TGCAGTGCCCCCGGCGTCGATGGACAGGGTTCAACAGATACGCAGTATTTT.

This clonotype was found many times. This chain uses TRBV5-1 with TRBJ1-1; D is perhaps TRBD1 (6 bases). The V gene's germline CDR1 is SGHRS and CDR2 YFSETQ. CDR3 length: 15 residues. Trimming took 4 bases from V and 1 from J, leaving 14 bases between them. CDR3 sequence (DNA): TGCGCCAGCAGCCTGGATGGGGGGGCGAACACTGAAGCTTTCTTT. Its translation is CASSLDGGANTEAFF.

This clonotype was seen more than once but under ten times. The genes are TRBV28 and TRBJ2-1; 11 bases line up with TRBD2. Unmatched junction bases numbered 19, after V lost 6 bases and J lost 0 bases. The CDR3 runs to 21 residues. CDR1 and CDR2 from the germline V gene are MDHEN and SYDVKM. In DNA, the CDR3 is TGTGCCAGCAGATCTCGACTAGCGGGATACCACTATAAGGGCTCCTACAATGAGCAGTTCTTC. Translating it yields CASRSRLAGYHYKGSYNEQFF. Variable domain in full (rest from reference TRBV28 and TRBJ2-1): DVKVTQSSRYLVKRTGEKVFLECVQDMDHENMFWYRQDPGLGLRLIYFSYDVKMKEKGDIPEGYSVSREKKERFSLILESASTNQTSMYLCASRSRLAGYHYKGSYNEQFFGPGTRLTVL.

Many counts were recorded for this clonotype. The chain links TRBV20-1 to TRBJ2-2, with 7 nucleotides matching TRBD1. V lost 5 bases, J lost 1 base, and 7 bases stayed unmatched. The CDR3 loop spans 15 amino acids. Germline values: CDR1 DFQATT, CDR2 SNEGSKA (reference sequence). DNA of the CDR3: TGCAGTGCTGTACCGGGACAGCGGAACACCGGGGAGCTGTTTTTT. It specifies CSAVPGQRNTGELFF.

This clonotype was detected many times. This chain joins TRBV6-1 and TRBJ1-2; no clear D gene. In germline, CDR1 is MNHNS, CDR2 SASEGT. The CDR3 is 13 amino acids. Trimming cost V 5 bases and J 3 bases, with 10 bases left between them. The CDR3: CASSLNGDYGYTF. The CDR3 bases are TGTGCCAGCAGTTTAAACGGAGACTATGGCTACACCTTC.

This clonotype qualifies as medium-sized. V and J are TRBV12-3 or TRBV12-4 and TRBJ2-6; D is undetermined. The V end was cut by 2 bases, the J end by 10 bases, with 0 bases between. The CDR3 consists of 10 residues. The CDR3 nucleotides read TGTGCCAGCAGTTTAAACGTCCTGACTTTC. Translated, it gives CASSLNVLTF.

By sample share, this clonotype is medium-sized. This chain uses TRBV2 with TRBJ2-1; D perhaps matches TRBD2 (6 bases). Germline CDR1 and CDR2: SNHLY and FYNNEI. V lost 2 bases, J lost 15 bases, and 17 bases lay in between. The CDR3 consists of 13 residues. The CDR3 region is CASSESETRDMFF. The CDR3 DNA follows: TGTGCCAGCAGTGAATCGGAGACTAGAGATATGTTCTTC. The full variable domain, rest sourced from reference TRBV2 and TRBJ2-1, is EPEVTQTPSHQVTQMGQEVILRCVPISNHLYFYWYRQILGQKVEFLVSFYNNEISEKSEIFDDQFSVERPDGSNFTLKIRSTKLEDSAMYFCASSESETRDMFFGPGTRLTVL.

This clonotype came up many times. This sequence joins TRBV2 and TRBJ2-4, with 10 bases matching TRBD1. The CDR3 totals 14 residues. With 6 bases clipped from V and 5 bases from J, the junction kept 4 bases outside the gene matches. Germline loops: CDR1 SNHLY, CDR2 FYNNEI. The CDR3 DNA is TGTGCCAGCAGGAGACAGGGGGCCCAAAACATTCAGTACTTC. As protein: CASRRQGAQNIQYF.

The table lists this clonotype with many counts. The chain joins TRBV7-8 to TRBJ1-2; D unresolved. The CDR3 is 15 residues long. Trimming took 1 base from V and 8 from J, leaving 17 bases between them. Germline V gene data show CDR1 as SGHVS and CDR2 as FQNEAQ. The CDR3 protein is CASSLEEAARRGYTF. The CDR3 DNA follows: TGTGCCAGCAGCTTAGAAGAAGCGGCCCGGCGGGGCTACACCTTC.

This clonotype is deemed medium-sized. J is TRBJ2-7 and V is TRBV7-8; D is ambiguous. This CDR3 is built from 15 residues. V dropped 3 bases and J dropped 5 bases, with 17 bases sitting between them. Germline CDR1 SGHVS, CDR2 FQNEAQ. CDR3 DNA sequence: TGTGCCAGCAGCTTCGAGGCTCTACCTGGGGACGAGCAGTACTTC. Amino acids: CASSFEALPGDEQYF.

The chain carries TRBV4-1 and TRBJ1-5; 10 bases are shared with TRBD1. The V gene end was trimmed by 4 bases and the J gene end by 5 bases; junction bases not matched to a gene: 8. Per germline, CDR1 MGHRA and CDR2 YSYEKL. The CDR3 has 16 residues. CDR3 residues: CASSLIPGTGDQPQHF. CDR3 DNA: TGCGCCAGCAGCCTAATCCCCGGGACAGGGGATCAGCCCCAGCATTTT.

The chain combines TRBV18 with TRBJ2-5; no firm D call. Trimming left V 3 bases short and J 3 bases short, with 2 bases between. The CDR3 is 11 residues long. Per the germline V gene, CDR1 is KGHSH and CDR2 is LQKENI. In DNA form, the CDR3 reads TGTGCCAGCTCACCGGAAGAGACCCAGTACTTC. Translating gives CASSPEETQYF.

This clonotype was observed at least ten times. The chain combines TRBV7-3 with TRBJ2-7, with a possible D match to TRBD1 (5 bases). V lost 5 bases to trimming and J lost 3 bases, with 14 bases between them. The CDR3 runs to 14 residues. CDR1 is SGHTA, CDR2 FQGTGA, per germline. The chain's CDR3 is CASSPTEINYEQYF. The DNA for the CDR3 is TGTGCCAGCAGCCCGACAGAGATTAACTACGAGCAGTACTTC.

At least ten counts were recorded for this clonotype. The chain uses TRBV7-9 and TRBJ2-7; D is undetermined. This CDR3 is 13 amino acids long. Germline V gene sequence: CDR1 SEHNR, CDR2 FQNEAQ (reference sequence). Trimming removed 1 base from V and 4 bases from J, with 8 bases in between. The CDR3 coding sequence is TGTGCCAGCAGCTTAGGTACAGTATACGAGCAGTACTTC. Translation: CASSLGTVYEQYF.

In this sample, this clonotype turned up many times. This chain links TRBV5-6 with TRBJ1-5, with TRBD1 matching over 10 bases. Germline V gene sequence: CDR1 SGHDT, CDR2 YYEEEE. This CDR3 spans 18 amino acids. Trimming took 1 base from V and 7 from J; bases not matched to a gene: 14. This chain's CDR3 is CASSLWELDRGHVQPQHF. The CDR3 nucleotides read TGTGCCAGCAGCTTGTGGGAACTCGACAGGGGGCATGTCCAGCCCCAGCATTTT.

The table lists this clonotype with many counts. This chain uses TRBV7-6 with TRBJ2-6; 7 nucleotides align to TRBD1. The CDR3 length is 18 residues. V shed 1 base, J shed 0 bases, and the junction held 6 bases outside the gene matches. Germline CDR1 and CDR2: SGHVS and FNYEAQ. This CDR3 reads CASSLGAGGNSGANVLTF. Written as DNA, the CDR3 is TGTGCCAGCAGCTTAGGGGCAGGGGGAAACTCTGGGGCCAACGTCCTGACTTTC. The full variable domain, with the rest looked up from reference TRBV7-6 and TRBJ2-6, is GAGVSQSPRYKVTKRGQDVALRCDPISGHVSLYWYRQALGQGPEFLTYFNYEAQQDKSGLPNDRFSAERPEGSISTLTIQRTEQRDSAMYRCASSLGAGGNSGANVLTFGAGSRLTVL.

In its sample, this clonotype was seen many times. The CDR3 loop reads CASSLRRAASTDTQYF. The DNA of the CDR3 is TGTGCCAGCAGCTTACGTAGGGCAGCTAGCACAGATACGCAGTATTTT. The V gene is TRBV7-2, the J gene TRBJ2-3; D gene ambiguous. Trimming pared 2 bases from V and 0 bases from J, leaving 12 bases between. The CDR3 is made up of 16 amino acids. The germline gives CDR1 SGHTA, CDR2 FQGNSA.

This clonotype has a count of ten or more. The CDR3 DNA reads as TGTGCCAGCAGCGTCTCGACTACAGGGAGCTCCTACGAGCAGTACTTC. Its translation: CASSVSTTGSSYEQYF. The gene calls are TRBV9 and TRBJ2-7; D might be TRBD1 (6 bases). This CDR3 spans 16 amino acids. V was pared by 2 bases and J by 0 bases, with 15 bases between. CDR1 is SGDLS, CDR2 YYNGEE, per germline.

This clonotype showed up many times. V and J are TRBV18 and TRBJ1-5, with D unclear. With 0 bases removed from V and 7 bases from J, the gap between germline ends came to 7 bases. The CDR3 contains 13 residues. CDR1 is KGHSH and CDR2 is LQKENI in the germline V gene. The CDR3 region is CASSPPVGQPQHF. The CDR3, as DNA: TGTGCCAGCTCACCACCGGTGGGCCAGCCCCAGCATTTT.

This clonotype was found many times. The CDR3 is CASSLETGFGELFF. The CDR3 bases are TGTGCCAGCAGCTTGGAGACAGGGTTCGGGGAGCTGTTTTTT. The chain recombines TRBV5-5 with TRBJ2-2; 7 bases agree with TRBD1. The CDR3 extends over 14 amino acids. Trimming removed 0 bases from V and 7 bases from J; junction bases left unmatched: 3. Germline V gene lookup returns CDR1 SGHKS and CDR2 YYEKEE (reference sequence).

In nucleotides, the CDR3 is TGTGCCAGCTCCCCGAGGGGGCTAGGACTAACTAGCACAGATACGCAGTATTTT. It specifies CASSPRGLGLTSTDTQYF. The V gene is TRBV6-1, the J gene TRBJ2-3, with D perhaps matching TRBD1 (7 bases). This CDR3 comprises 18 residues. The germline V and J ends were trimmed by 8 bases and 0 bases, with 24 bases remaining between them. Germline CDR1 and CDR2: MNHNS and SASEGT.

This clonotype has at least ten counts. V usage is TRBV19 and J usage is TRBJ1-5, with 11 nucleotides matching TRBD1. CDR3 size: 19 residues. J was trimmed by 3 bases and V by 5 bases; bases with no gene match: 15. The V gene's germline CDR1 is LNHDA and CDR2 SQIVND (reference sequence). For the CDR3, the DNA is TGTGCCAGTAGTCAACGAGGATCGGACAGGGGGCTACCCAATCAGCCCCAGCATTTT. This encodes CASSQRGSDRGLPNQPQHF.

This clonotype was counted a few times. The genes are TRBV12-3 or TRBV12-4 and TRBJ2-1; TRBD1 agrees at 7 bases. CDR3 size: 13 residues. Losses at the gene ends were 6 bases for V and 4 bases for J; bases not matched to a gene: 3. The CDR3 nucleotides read TGTGCCAGCAGCCTGGACAGGTACAATGAGCAGTTCTTC. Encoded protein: CASSLDRYNEQFF.

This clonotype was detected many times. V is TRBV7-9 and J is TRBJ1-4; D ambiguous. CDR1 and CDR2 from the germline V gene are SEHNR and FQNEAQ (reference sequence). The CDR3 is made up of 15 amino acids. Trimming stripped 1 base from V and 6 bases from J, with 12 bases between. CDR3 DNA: TGTGCCAGCAGCTTAGGGGTTACTAGGGATGAAAAACTGTTTTTT. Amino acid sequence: CASSLGVTRDEKLFF.

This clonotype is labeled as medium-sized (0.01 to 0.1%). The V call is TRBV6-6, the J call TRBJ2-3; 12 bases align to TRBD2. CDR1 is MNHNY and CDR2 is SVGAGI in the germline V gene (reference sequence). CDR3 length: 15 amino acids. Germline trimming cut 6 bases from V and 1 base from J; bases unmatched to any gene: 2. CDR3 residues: CASRGLAGRTDTQYF. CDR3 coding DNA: TGTGCCAGCAGGGGACTAGCGGGCCGCACAGATACGCAGTATTTT.

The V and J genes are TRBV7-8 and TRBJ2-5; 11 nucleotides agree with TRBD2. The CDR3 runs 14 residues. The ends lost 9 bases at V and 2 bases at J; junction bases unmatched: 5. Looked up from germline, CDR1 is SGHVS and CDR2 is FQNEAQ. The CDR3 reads CASKTSGEQETQYF. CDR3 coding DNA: TGTGCCAGTAAGACTAGCGGGGAACAAGAGACCCAGTACTTC.

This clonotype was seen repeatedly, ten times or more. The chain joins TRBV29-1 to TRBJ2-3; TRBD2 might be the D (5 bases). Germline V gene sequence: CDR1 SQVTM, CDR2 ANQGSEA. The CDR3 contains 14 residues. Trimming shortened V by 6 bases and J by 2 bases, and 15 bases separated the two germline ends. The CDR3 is CSVAGLLTTDTQYF. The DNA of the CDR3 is TGCAGCGTCGCTGGACTCCTTACCACAGATACGCAGTATTTT.

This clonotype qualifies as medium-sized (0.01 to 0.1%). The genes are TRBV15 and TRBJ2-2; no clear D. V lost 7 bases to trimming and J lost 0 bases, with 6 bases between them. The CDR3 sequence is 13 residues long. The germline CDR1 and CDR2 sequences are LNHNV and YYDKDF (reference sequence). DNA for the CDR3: TGTGCCACCATGGACCCGAACACCGGGGAGCTGTTTTTT. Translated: CATMDPNTGELFF. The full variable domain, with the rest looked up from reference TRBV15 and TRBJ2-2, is DAMVIQNPRYQVTQFGKPVTLSCSQTLNHNVMYWYQQKSSQAPKLLFHYYDKDFNNEADTPDNFQSRRPNTSFCFLDIRSPGLGDTAMYLCATMDPNTGELFFGEGSRLTVL.

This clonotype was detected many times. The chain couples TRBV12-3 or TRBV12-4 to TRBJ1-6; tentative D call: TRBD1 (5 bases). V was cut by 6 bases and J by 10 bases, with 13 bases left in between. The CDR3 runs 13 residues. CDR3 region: CASSQGLGSPLHF. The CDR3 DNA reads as TGTGCCAGCAGCCAGGGCTTGGGGTCACCCCTCCACTTT.